These T cell receptor beta chains were read from a single sample in a study of OX40 agonist ivuxolimab in advanced cancers. Sequencing was performed with immunoSEQ multiplex PCR; in TCRdb, only in-frame clones are kept and a portion is missing. The profile covers over 55,000 clones, with more than 70% appearing a single time and 8.2% taken by the ten largest. The source was CD4+ or CD8+ T cells sorted from blood, collected in a trial of the OX40 agonist ivuxolimab. Receptors originate from an adult with an advanced solid tumor such as melanoma, head and neck, liver or kidney cancer. Each CDR3 is given with its conserved first and last residue. D genes are given only for firm matches. The listing skips clone size in some rows; elsewhere it reads once, few, many or a size class.

v_gene	abundance	j_gene	d_gene	CDR3nt	CDR3aa
TRBV4-1	NA	TRBJ2-1	NA	TGCGCCAGCAGCCAGAGGCCCTCTTCCTACAGCTCCTACAATGAGCAGTTCTTC	CASSQRPSSYSSYNEQFF
TRBV7-3	NA	TRBJ2-3	NA	TGTGCCAGCAGCTTAACTTTCCAGAGCACAGATACGCAGTATTTT	CASSLTFQSTDTQYF
TRBV7-2	NA	TRBJ2-7	NA	TGTGCCAGCAGCTTAGGGGACTCCTACGAGCAGTACTTC	CASSLGDSYEQYF
TRBV7-9	NA	TRBJ2-2	NA	TGTGCCAGCAGCGTCCCCGGGGGAGACACCGGGGAGCTGTTTTTT	CASSVPGGDTGELFF
TRBV28	NA	TRBJ1-5	NA	TGTGCCAGCAGTTTAGCGCAGACCTATCAGCCCCAGCATTTT	CASSLAQTYQPQHF
TRBV19	NA	TRBJ2-5	NA	TGTGCCAGTAGTTCCCGACAGGCCTTTGGGACCCAGTACTTC	CASSSRQAFGTQYF
TRBV21-1	NA	TRBJ2-7	NA	TGTGCCAGCAGCAAAGAGGGCGGGAGGGCCCACGAGCAGTACTTC	CASSKEGGRAHEQYF
TRBV18	NA	TRBJ2-1	NA	TGTGCCAGCTCACCAAGGTCAGGGACACTCTCCTACAATGAGCAGTTCTTC	CASSPRSGTLSYNEQFF
TRBV4-2	NA	TRBJ1-1	TRBD1	TGTGCCAGCAGCCAAGCCGGGACAGGGCTCACTGAAGCTTTCTTT	CASSQAGTGLTEAFF
TRBV18	NA	TRBJ1-5	TRBD1	TGTGCCAGCTCACCAACAACAGGGGTTGGTCAGCCCCAGCATTTT	CASSPTTGVGQPQHF
TRBV5-1	NA	TRBJ2-5	TRBD2	TGCGCCAGCAGCCCGGGGGGTCAAGAGACCCAGTACTTC	CASSPGGQETQYF
TRBV30	NA	TRBJ2-4	NA	TGTGCCTGGAGTGTAAGGGGCAGTAACATTCAGTACTTC	CAWSVRGSNIQYF
TRBV19	NA	TRBJ1-1	TRBD1	TGTGCCAGTAGTATGGGGACAGTGTCGGCTGAAGCTTTCTTT	CASSMGTVSAEAFF
TRBV2	NA	TRBJ2-3	TRBD2	TGTGCCAGCAACGGGGGGGCGCGTACGCAGTATTTT	CASNGGARTQYF
TRBV5-4	NA	TRBJ2-3	TRBD2	TGTGCCAGCAGCGGGGGGGGAGCGGGAATAATAGATACGCAGTATTTT	CASSGGGAGIIDTQYF
TRBV5-1	NA	TRBJ1-1	TRBD1	TGCGCCAGCAGCCTACTGACAGGGGGCGGCGGTGAAGCTTTCTTT	CASSLLTGGGGEAFF
TRBV6-6	NA	TRBJ1-6	NA	TGTGCCAGCAGTTACTCGGGGGTAGCCTATAATTCACCCCTCCACTTT	CASSYSGVAYNSPLHF
TRBV7-8	NA	TRBJ1-1	NA	TGTGCCAGCAGCTTAGACACTGAAGCTTTCTTT	CASSLDTEAFF
TRBV28	few	TRBJ2-1	TRBD2	TGTGCCAGCAGTCTCGGGACTAGTGCCCGGCCCGAGCAGTTCTTC	CASSLGTSARPEQFF
TRBV12-5	NA	TRBJ2-1	TRBD2	TGTGCTAGTGGGCCGACCCCTAGCGGGGGGTTCTCCTACAATGAGCAGTTCTTC	CASGPTPSGGFSYNEQFF
TRBV10-3	NA	TRBJ1-2	TRBD1	TGTGCCACCCTACCTACAGGGGGAAGCGGCTACACCTTC	CATLPTGGSGYTF
TRBV10-2	NA	TRBJ1-6	NA	TGCGCCAGCAGTGAGGGGGTCGGCATAAACCTCCACTTT	CASSEGVGINLHF
TRBV6-1	NA	TRBJ2-5	NA	TGTGCCAGCAGTGAATCTGGACCTCAAGAGACCCAGTACTTC	CASSESGPQETQYF
TRBV2	NA	TRBJ2-1	TRBD2	TGTGCCAGCACCTTGGGTAGACTAGCGGGGTGGAGCTCCTACAATGAGCAGTTCTTC	CASTLGRLAGWSSYNEQFF
TRBV6-6	NA	TRBJ2-7	TRBD1	TGTGCCAGCAGTTTTACACCGGGACAGGCAGCGTACTTC	CASSFTPGQAAYF
TRBV4-3	NA	TRBJ2-3	TRBD2	TGCGCCAGCTCGAGACTAGCTCTAGATACGCAGTATTTT	CASSRLALDTQYF
TRBV19	once	TRBJ2-4	TRBD1	TGTGCCAGTAGGGGACAGGGGGCGCGGAACATTCAGTACTTC	CASRGQGARNIQYF
TRBV9	NA	TRBJ2-3	NA	TGTGCCAGCAGCCCAAGGGGGGCCAGCACAGATACGCAGTATTTT	CASSPRGASTDTQYF
TRBV5-1	NA	TRBJ1-5	TRBD1	TGCGCCAGCAGCTTGGAACTTACAGGGGGCAATCAGCCCCAGCATTTT	CASSLELTGGNQPQHF
TRBV19	NA	TRBJ2-2	TRBD1	TGTGCCAGCCTCCGGGACAGGGGGCTCACCGGGGAGCTGTTTTTT	CASLRDRGLTGELFF
TRBV19	NA	TRBJ2-4	TRBD1	TGTGCCAGTAGTAGGACAGGGTCTTGGGGGAACATTCAGTACTTC	CASSRTGSWGNIQYF
TRBV7-9	few	TRBJ2-6	TRBD1	TGTGCCAGCAGCTACAAAGGACAGGGAAGCTCTGGGGCCAACGTCCTGACTTTC	CASSYKGQGSSGANVLTF
TRBV5-1	NA	TRBJ1-6	TRBD1	TGCGCCAGCAGCTTGAGTAGGGGACAGGGCTCACCCCTCCACTTT	CASSLSRGQGSPLHF
TRBV20-1	NA	TRBJ2-3	NA	TGCAGTGGAAAGTCCGATACGCAGTATTTT	CSGKSDTQYF
TRBV19	NA	TRBJ2-1	TRBD2	TGTGCCAGTAGTATCACGGGCGGGGGGGATGGTGAGCAGTTCTTC	CASSITGGGDGEQFF
TRBV7-6	NA	TRBJ2-7	NA	TGTGCCAGCAGCTTAGGGGGGACCTACGAGCAGTACTTC	CASSLGGTYEQYF
TRBV5-1	NA	TRBJ2-3	TRBD1	TGCGCCAGCAGCTCGGGACAGGGGGCGCCAGATACGCAGTATTTT	CASSSGQGAPDTQYF
TRBV5-6	NA	TRBJ1-4	TRBD1	TGTGCCAGCAGCTTGGATAGGGGGCTGAGGGAAAAACTGTTTTTT	CASSLDRGLREKLFF
TRBV11-2	NA	TRBJ2-7	NA	TGTGCCAGCAGCTTACAAGGGGGGGGATCCTACGAGCAGTACTTC	CASSLQGGGSYEQYF
TRBV7-3	NA	TRBJ1-6	NA	TGTGCCAGCAGCCAGGGGCAGATCAGCTCCTATAATTCACCCCTCCACTTT	CASSQGQISSYNSPLHF